The 29 T cell receptor beta chains below were found in one sample sequenced in a study of CD8+ T cells in alopecia areata. Following RNA extraction, reverse transcription yielded cDNA that acted as the sequencing template. Profiled with immunoSEQ multiplex PCR; TCRdb holds only in-frame clones, not every one. The profile covers roughly 150,000 clones, with around 55% appearing a single time and around 5% taken by the ten largest. Input material: CD4+ T cells sorted from blood. The receptors derive from a human donor in good health.

This clone occurred a few times. This chain links TRBV6-1 with TRBJ2-3; 9 bases fit TRBD1. V was clipped by 4 bases and J by 2 bases; unmatched bases: 4. The germline V gene has CDR1 MNHNS and CDR2 SASEGT. The CDR3 consists of 15 residues. CDR3 residues: CASSVGQGPTDTQYF. CDR3 DNA: TGTGCCAGCAGTGTCGGACAGGGGCCCACAGATACGCAGTATTTT.

This clone was counted only a few times. The CDR3 loop reads CASRKGPESGYTF. The CDR3 coding sequence is TGCGCCAGCAGGAAGGGACCTGAGAGTGGCTACACCTTC. The rearrangement joins TRBV5-1 to TRBJ1-2, with D possibly matching TRBD1 (5 bases). V was clipped by 5 bases and J by 7 bases, with 15 bases between them. The CDR3 spans 13 residues. Germline V CDR1 and CDR2: SGHRS, YFSETQ.

The genes are TRBV11-2 and TRBJ2-1; 15 bases are shared with TRBD2. With 5 bases clipped from V and 7 bases from J, the junction kept 6 bases outside the gene matches. The CDR3 extends over 16 amino acids. In germline, CDR1 is SGHAT, CDR2 FQNNGV. The CDR3 DNA sequence: TGTGCCAGCAGCCCCGCCGGGACTAGCGGGAGGAATGAGCAGTTCTTC. Protein sequence: CASSPAGTSGRNEQFF.

The rearrangement joins TRBV18 to TRBJ1-1, with D possibly TRBD1 on 6 matching bases. Germline values: CDR1 KGHSH, CDR2 LQKENI. This CDR3 has 11 amino acids. V was pared by 7 bases and J by 5 bases, with 8 bases between. CDR3 nucleotide sequence: TGTGCCAGCTTACAGGGAACTGAAGCTTTCTTT. Its protein product is CASLQGTEAFF.

The gene calls are TRBV29-1 and TRBJ2-1; maybe TRBD1 (5 bases). Trimming pared 3 bases from V and 6 bases from J, leaving 12 bases between. Germline V gene lookup returns CDR1 SQVTM and CDR2 ANQGSEA. CDR3 length: 13 residues. CDR3 region: CSVDRTGGNEQFF. The CDR3 DNA reads TGCAGCGTTGACCGAACAGGTGGCAATGAGCAGTTCTTC.

V and J are TRBV4-1 and TRBJ1-2; D uncertain. The germline CDR1 and CDR2 sequences are MGHRA and YSYEKL. Trimming took off 4 bases at V and 2 bases at J, with 17 bases between the two ends. This CDR3 spans 16 amino acids. Here the CDR3 reads CASSPSGSSVNYGYTF. CDR3 DNA sequence: TGCGCCAGCAGCCCAAGCGGATCAAGCGTCAACTATGGCTACACCTTC.

The chain uses TRBV4-1 and TRBJ1-5, with no clear D. The CDR3 extends over 14 amino acids. From germline, CDR1 is MGHRA and CDR2 YSYEKL. V shed 0 bases and J shed 9 bases, with 12 bases lying between them. The CDR3 loop reads CASSQDSGSMPQHF. CDR3 bases: TGCGCCAGCAGCCAAGATTCGGGAAGTATGCCCCAGCATTTT.

The V and J genes are TRBV27 and TRBJ1-1; D is unresolved. V lost 8 bases, J lost 2 bases, and 12 bases lay in between. The CDR3 consists of 13 residues. CDR1 MNHEY and CDR2 SMNVEV come from the germline V gene (reference sequence). The CDR3 nucleotides read TGTGCCAGCGGATTCCGGGAAAACACTGAAGCTTTCTTT. Translated: CASGFRENTEAFF.

The J gene is TRBJ1-1, the V gene TRBV5-1; TRBD1 is a possible D gene (5 bases). The CDR3 is made up of 14 amino acids. Germline CDR1 is SGHRS and CDR2 is YFSETQ. The V end lost 1 base, the J end lost 6 bases, and 13 bases lay between the germline ends. The DNA for the CDR3 is TGCGCCAGCAGCTTGCGGGGGGAAGTCGCTGAAGCTTTCTTT. It is translated as CASSLRGEVAEAFF.

This clone was counted a single time. The V and J genes are TRBV7-8 and TRBJ2-1, with TRBD2 as a possible D gene (6 bases). This CDR3 region has 14 residues. CDR1 and CDR2 from the germline V gene are SGHVS and FQNEAQ. Trimming stripped 5 bases from V and 7 bases from J, with 15 bases between. The CDR3: CASSPTGLTNEQFF. Here the CDR3 DNA reads TGTGCCAGCAGCCCCACGGGACTCACGAATGAGCAGTTCTTC.

CDR3 loop: CASREGSAGELFF. The CDR3 DNA is TGTGCCAGCAGAGAAGGGTCCGCCGGGGAGCTGTTTTTT. V usage is TRBV6-6 and J usage is TRBJ2-2, with D unclear. Per germline, CDR1 MNHNY and CDR2 SVGAGI (reference sequence). The V end was cut by 6 bases, the J end by 6 bases, with 11 bases between. The CDR3 contains 13 residues.

This clone was detected only a few times. This chain connects TRBV6-5 to TRBJ2-7, with 7 bases identical to TRBD1. Germline assignment: CDR1 MNHEY and CDR2 SVGAGI. V gave up 4 bases and J gave up 2 bases; unmatched junction bases: 5. The CDR3 is 14 amino acids. The CDR3 here is CASSWTGSTYEQYF. The CDR3, as DNA: TGTGCCAGCAGTTGGACAGGATCAACCTACGAGCAGTACTTC.

This clone was observed a handful of times. The rearrangement uses TRBV10-3 and TRBJ2-7; TRBD1 matches at 9 bases. The V gene's germline CDR1 is ENHRY and CDR2 SYGVKD. Unmatched junction bases numbered 6, after V lost 6 bases and J lost 9 bases. The CDR3 is made up of 12 amino acids. The CDR3 is CAISGTGTGQYF. DNA for the CDR3: TGTGCCATCAGCGGGACAGGGACTGGGCAGTACTTC.

There are a few counts of this clone. V gene TRBV7-8 combines with J gene TRBJ2-1; TRBD2 is a possible D gene (6 bases). Trimming took 5 bases from V and 12 from J, leaving 29 bases between them. The length of the CDR3 is 17 residues. Germline V CDR1 and CDR2: SGHVS, FQNEAQ. As DNA, the CDR3 is TGTGCCAGCAGCGTACGAACTACGGGACTCGCCGACCAAGGGCAGTTCTTC. Translating gives CASSVRTTGLADQGQFF.

This clone was recorded a few times. V usage is TRBV11-2 and J usage is TRBJ1-4; D remains unclear. The length of the CDR3 is 15 residues. The germline V gene encodes CDR1 SGHAT and CDR2 FQNNGV. V lost 5 bases, J lost 6 bases, and 16 bases lay in between. The CDR3 DNA sequence: TGTGCCAGCAGCAAATTTGGTGCCGGCCATGAAAAACTGTTTTTT. This gives the protein CASSKFGAGHEKLFF.

The gene calls are TRBV7-9 and TRBJ2-2; D is possibly TRBD2 (6 bases). The CDR3 loop spans 17 amino acids. Germline V lookup: CDR1 SEHNR, CDR2 FQNEAQ (reference sequence). Trimming removed 2 bases at V and 4 bases at J, with 17 bases between. CDR3 DNA sequence: TGTGCCAGCAGCTTAATTCCCCCTCCCGGGAGCACCGGGGAGCTGTTTTTT. Protein: CASSLIPPPGSTGELFF.

J is TRBJ2-3 and V is TRBV29-1; D is undetermined. Trimming removed 3 bases from V and 2 bases from J, with 6 bases in between. The CDR3 is 12 amino acids. Germline V CDR1 and CDR2: SQVTM, ANQGSEA. In DNA, the CDR3 is TGCAGCGTTGAGGGGTCCACAGATACGCAGTATTTT. It encodes CSVEGSTDTQYF.

The chain carries TRBV5-4 and TRBJ2-2; no firm D call. The CDR3 is 14 amino acids. Germline assignment: CDR1 SGHNT and CDR2 YYREEE (reference sequence). The germline V and J ends were trimmed by 2 bases and 2 bases, with 7 bases remaining between them. This CDR3 reads CASSLDGNTGELFF. In DNA, the CDR3 is TGTGCCAGCAGCTTAGACGGTAACACCGGGGAGCTGTTTTTT.

The chain employs TRBV5-4 and TRBJ2-2; D is undetermined. V gave up 4 bases and J gave up 3 bases, with 4 bases separating them. This CDR3 has 12 amino acids. Germline V lookup: CDR1 SGHNT, CDR2 YYREEE (reference sequence). The CDR3 sequence: CASSPYTGELFF. The CDR3, as DNA: TGTGCCAGCAGCCCGTACACCGGGGAGCTGTTTTTT.

The chain is built from TRBV29-1 and TRBJ2-3; 7 bases align to TRBD1. CDR1 is SQVTM, CDR2 ANQGSEA, per germline. V shed 6 bases and J 5 bases; nucleotides not matched to a gene: 5. CDR3 length: 12 amino acids. The CDR3 DNA follows: TGCAGCGTAGACAGACAGGGAGATACGCAGTATTTT. Residues: CSVDRQGDTQYF.

The chain has TRBV5-1 and TRBJ1-1; unclear D gene. V lost 0 bases to trimming and J lost 8 bases, with 5 bases between them. The CDR3 consists of 11 residues. Germline V gene lookup returns CDR1 SGHRS and CDR2 YFSETQ. This CDR3 reads CASSLAGEAFF. Here the CDR3 DNA reads TGCGCCAGCAGCTTGGCTGGAGAAGCTTTCTTT.

This clone was found once. J is TRBJ2-2 and V is TRBV7-8; D could derive from TRBD1 or TRBD2 (5 bases each). The CDR3 is made up of 15 amino acids. The germline gives CDR1 SGHVS, CDR2 FQNEAQ. Deletions cut 3 bases from V and 4 bases from J, with 12 bases between. The CDR3 DNA follows: TGTGCCAGCAGCTTCCCCCCCGGGGCCACCGGGGAGCTGTTTTTT. Residues: CASSFPPGATGELFF. Full variable domain (outside the CDR3, taken from reference TRBV7-8 and TRBJ2-2): GAGVSQSPRYKVAKRGQDVALRCDPISGHVSLFWYQQALGQGPEFLTYFQNEAQLDKSGLPSDRFFAERPEGSVSTLKIQRTQQEDSAVYLCASSFPPGATGELFFGEGSRLTVL.

About this clone: An end of the junction does not agree with germline; a read error may underlie this. This CDR3 reads CAISSGQLQETQYF. The CDR3 DNA reads TGTGCCATCAGTTCCGGACAACTACAAGAGACCCAGTACTTC. The rearrangement links TRBV6-5 to TRBJ2-5, with D maybe TRBD1 (5 bases). The CDR3 runs to 14 residues. CDR1 and CDR2 from the germline V gene are MNHEY and SVGAGI.

The rearrangement uses TRBV13 and TRBJ2-7; tentative D call: TRBD2 (6 bases). Germline V gene sequence: CDR1 PRHDT, CDR2 FYEKMQ (reference sequence). The CDR3 is made up of 13 amino acids. V dropped 1 base and J dropped 5 bases, with 9 bases sitting between them. The CDR3 reads CASSLAGGNEQYF. CDR3 nucleotides: TGTGCCAGCAGCTTAGCCGGGGGAAACGAGCAGTACTTC. Together with reference TRBV13 and TRBJ2-7, the CDR3 gives the full variable domain: AAGVIQSPRHLIKEKRETATLKCYPIPRHDTVYWYQQGPGQDPQFLISFYEKMQSDKGSIPDRFSAQQFSDYHSELNMSSLELGDSALYFCASSLAGGNEQYFGPGTRLTVT.

V and J are TRBV27 and TRBJ1-4; 9 bases agree with TRBD1. Germline CDR1 reads MNHEY; CDR2 reads SMNVEV (reference sequence). This CDR3 is built from 13 residues. V lost 9 bases and J lost 8; bases outside the gene matches: 7. As DNA, the CDR3 is TGTGCCAGTTACACCGGGACAGGGGAAAAACTGTTTTTT. It yields the protein CASYTGTGEKLFF.

The chain combines TRBV5-6 with TRBJ2-7; 8 positions match TRBD2. The germline V gene encodes CDR1 SGHDT and CDR2 YYEEEE. CDR3 length: 15 residues. With V trimmed by 5 bases and J by 0 bases, 7 bases remained unmatched. As DNA, the CDR3 is TGTGCCAGCAGTCGATTGACTAGCGACTCCTACGAGCAGTACTTC. Amino acid sequence: CASSRLTSDSYEQYF.

This clone was counted between two and nine times. The gene calls are TRBV29-1 and TRBJ2-7; the match to TRBD2 covers 8 bases. This CDR3 has 14 residues. Trimming took 8 bases from V and 0 from J; bases not matched to a gene: 9. Germline V CDR1 and CDR2: SQVTM, ANQGSEA. CDR3 in amino acids: CSILGSGNSYEQYF. The CDR3, as DNA: TGCAGCATCCTGGGTAGCGGGAACTCCTACGAGCAGTACTTC.

This chain joins TRBV6-1 and TRBJ2-7; D remains ambiguous. The germline V gene encodes CDR1 MNHNS and CDR2 SASEGT. CDR3 length: 14 amino acids. V lost 0 bases and J lost 7, with 13 bases in between. CDR3 DNA sequence: TGTGCCAGCAGTGAAGCCCTAGGGCGGCGGGAGCAGTACTTC. Protein sequence: CASSEALGRREQYF.

This clone was found a few times. The genes are TRBV7-2 and TRBJ2-3; D is undetermined. Trimming took 10 bases from V and 5 from J, leaving 10 bases between them. From germline, CDR1 is SGHTA and CDR2 FQGNSA. This CDR3 spans 11 amino acids. The CDR3 nucleotides read TGTGCCACCAAGTTAAGAGATACGCAGTATTTT. It encodes CATKLRDTQYF. Full variable domain (remainder filled in from reference TRBV7-2 and TRBJ2-3): GAGVSQSPSNKVTEKGKDVELRCDPISGHTALYWYRQSLGQGLEFLIYFQGNSAPDKSGLPSDRFSAERTGGSVSTLTIQRTQQEDSAVYLCATKLRDTQYFGPGTRLTVL.